These T cell receptor beta chains were read from a single sample in a study of technical replicates of blood from several donors. Libraries were prepared by immunoSEQ multiplex PCR; TCRdb keeps only in-frame clonotypes and omits some of them. Of about 75,000 clones listed, 91% are singletons. The sequencing input was T cells isolated from PBMCs. All receptors come from a human donor in good health. Some clones in this sample may be carry-over from other donors' samples. Each CDR3 is given with its conserved first and last residue. A D gene is named only where the DNA matches it firmly. Size tells how often a clone was seen (once, few, many) or the class of an expanded clone, and some rows leave it out.

D	V	size	J	CDR3	DNA
NA	TRBV15	NA	TRBJ2-1	CATSRVLGGGDNEQFF	TGTGCCACCAGCAGAGTTCTCGGCGGGGGCGACAATGAGCAGTTCTTC
NA	TRBV9	NA	TRBJ2-2	CASSVAVTGELFF	TGTGCCAGCAGCGTAGCGGTGACCGGGGAGCTGTTTTTT
TRBD1	TRBV27	NA	TRBJ2-5	CASSRGTGLAETQYF	TGTGCCAGCAGTCGGGGGACAGGGCTTGCGGAGACCCAGTACTTC
TRBD1	TRBV29-1	NA	TRBJ2-7	CSGGQGGEQYF	TGCAGCGGCGGACAGGGGGGCGAGCAGTACTTC
NA	TRBV6-4	NA	TRBJ1-1	CASSESGNTEAFF	TGTGCCAGCAGTGAATCAGGAAACACTGAAGCTTTCTTT
TRBD1	TRBV12-5	NA	TRBJ2-4	CASGLVQGQGTVNIQYF	TGTGCTAGTGGTTTGGTACAGGGACAGGGGACTGTAAACATTCAGTACTTC
TRBD2	TRBV10-1	NA	TRBJ2-3	CASSQLAGKGDTQYF	TGCGCCAGCAGTCAACTAGCGGGAAAGGGGGATACGCAGTATTTT
NA	TRBV4-3	NA	TRBJ2-2	CASSPDRTNTGELFF	TGCGCCAGCAGCCCCGACAGGACAAACACCGGGGAGCTGTTTTTT
NA	TRBV6-1	NA	TRBJ1-1	CASSELGTEAFF	TGTGCCAGCAGTGAATTAGGGACAGAAGCTTTCTTT
NA	TRBV28	NA	TRBJ2-1	CASSFLGVNEQFF	TGTGCCAGCAGTTTTCTAGGGGTCAATGAGCAGTTCTTC
NA	TRBV5-1	few	TRBJ1-1	CASSTDSNTEAFF	TGCGCCAGCAGCACGGACTCGAACACTGAAGCTTTCTTT
NA	TRBV2	NA	TRBJ2-3	CASTKGEVGDTQYF	TGTGCCAGCACAAAAGGGGAAGTGGGGGATACGCAGTATTTT
NA	TRBV13	NA	TRBJ1-5	CASSSSHYSNQPQHF	TGTGCCAGCAGCTCCTCTCACTATAGCAATCAGCCCCAGCATTTT
TRBD1	TRBV5-5	NA	TRBJ1-5	CASSFSQYRGGNQPQHF	TGTGCCAGCAGCTTTTCCCAGTACAGGGGTGGCAATCAGCCCCAGCATTTT
NA	TRBV7-9	NA	TRBJ2-7	CASAADGGTYEQYF	TGTGCCAGCGCTGCGGACGGGGGAACCTACGAGCAGTACTTC
TRBD1	TRBV11-3	NA	TRBJ1-4	CASSFDRGGVEKLFF	TGTGCCAGCAGCTTCGACAGGGGGGGGGTTGAAAAACTGTTTTTT
NA	TRBV30	NA	TRBJ2-7	CAWRAGGKDEQYF	TGTGCCTGGAGGGCAGGGGGGAAAGACGAGCAGTACTTC
TRBD2	TRBV4-2	NA	TRBJ2-5	CASSQGYGGAETQYF	TGTGCCAGCAGCCAAGGTTACGGGGGGGCGGAGACCCAGTACTTC
TRBD1	TRBV19	NA	TRBJ1-2	CASNDRDVFWGYTF	TGTGCCAGTAATGACAGGGATGTGTTCTGGGGCTACACCTTC
NA	TRBV7-2	NA	TRBJ2-2	CASSFYLNTGELFF	TGTGCCAGCAGCTTTTATTTGAACACCGGGGAGCTGTTTTTT
NA	TRBV7-8	NA	TRBJ1-3	CASSLGGGRGRGDGNTIYF	TGTGCCAGCAGCTTAGGGGGGGGCCGTGGCAGGGGTGACGGAAACACCATATATTTT
NA	TRBV5-1	NA	TRBJ1-2	CASSLEDRRYGYTF	TGCGCCAGCAGCTTGGAGGACAGAAGATATGGCTACACCTTC
NA	TRBV18	NA	TRBJ2-7	CASSPTGSLIYEQYF	TGTGCCAGCTCACCTACAGGTTCCCTAATCTACGAGCAGTACTTC
NA	TRBV27	NA	TRBJ2-3	CASSLSAEGPSTDTQYF	TGTGCCAGCAGTTTATCCGCGGAGGGTCCAAGCACAGATACGCAGTATTTT
NA	TRBV18	NA	TRBJ2-7	CASSEKREAKEYF	TGTGCCAGCTCAGAAAAACGGGAAGCGAAAGAGTACTTC
TRBD2	TRBV5-1	NA	TRBJ2-7	CASSLAQRGPYEQYF	TGCGCCAGCAGCTTGGCCCAGCGGGGTCCCTACGAGCAGTACTTC
NA	TRBV30	NA	TRBJ1-4	CAWSRQYNEKLFF	TGTGCCTGGAGTCGTCAGTATAATGAAAAACTGTTTTTT
NA	TRBV5-1	NA	TRBJ2-1	CASSFRGAGYNEQFF	TGCGCCAGCAGCTTTCGGGGGGCAGGGTACAATGAGCAGTTCTTC
NA	TRBV19	NA	TRBJ1-2	CASSIPDSALGYTF	TGTGCCAGTAGTATCCCCGACTCCGCCCTAGGCTACACCTTC
NA	TRBV29-1	NA	TRBJ2-7	CSVVTETSYEQYF	TGCAGCGTCGTCACGGAGACCTCCTACGAGCAGTACTTC
NA	TRBV28	NA	TRBJ2-3	CASTAGGTSGTDTQYF	TGTGCCAGCACCGCAGGGGGGACTAGTGGCACAGATACGCAGTATTTT
NA	TRBV6-1	NA	TRBJ1-2	CATQNNYGYTF	TGTGCCACACAGAATAACTATGGCTACACCTTC
TRBD2	TRBV6-1	NA	TRBJ2-7	CASRTGGWTYEQYF	TGTGCCAGCAGGACCGGGGGGTGGACCTACGAGCAGTACTTC
NA	TRBV7-8	few	TRBJ2-2	CASSPMITGANTGELFF	TGTGCCAGCAGCCCCATGATTACCGGGGCGAACACCGGGGAGCTGTTTTTT
TRBD1	TRBV5-1	NA	TRBJ1-5	CASSLGPTGDANQPQHF	TGCGCCAGCAGCTTGGGGCCCACAGGGGACGCAAATCAGCCCCAGCATTTT
NA	TRBV28	once	TRBJ2-1	CASSARVSYNEQFF	TGTGCCAGCAGTGCCCGAGTTTCCTACAATGAGCAGTTCTTC
TRBD1	TRBV6-1	NA	TRBJ2-7	CASSDIGTGMDEQYF	TGTGCCAGCAGTGACATCGGGACAGGGATGGACGAGCAGTACTTC
TRBD1	TRBV28	NA	TRBJ2-7	CASSHGYRGTYEQYF	TGTGCCAGCAGTCACGGGTACAGGGGGACCTACGAGCAGTACTTC
NA	TRBV30	NA	TRBJ1-1	CAWESGGTEAFF	TGTGCCTGGGAGTCCGGAGGCACTGAAGCTTTCTTT
NA	TRBV19	NA	TRBJ1-2	CASSISGGRRNYGYTF	TGTGCCAGTAGTATAAGCGGGGGGAGAAGAAACTATGGCTACACCTTC
TRBD2	TRBV6-1	NA	TRBJ2-7	CASLSSGSREQYF	TGTGCCAGTCTCTCTAGCGGGAGCCGCGAGCAGTACTTC
TRBD2	TRBV9	NA	TRBJ2-1	CASSAPPMGGYEQFF	TGTGCCAGCAGCGCCCCGCCGATGGGGGGGTATGAGCAGTTCTTC